This TCR beta chain stems from a study of blood T cell repertoires in COVID-19. Study background: There were acute and convalescent COVID-19 samples, and they came from the United States, Italy and Spain.

Generated by immunoSEQ multiplex PCR, the TCRdb table keeps only in-frame clones and is missing some. The sample consists of approximately 92,000 clones, 60% to 85% of them appearing once. The CDR3 covers 13 residues. Deletions cut 6 bases from V and 2 bases from J, with 10 bases between. Germline values: CDR1 MDHEN, CDR2 SYDVKM. Material for sequencing was peripheral blood. The TCR sequence derives from a man in his fifties who had recovered from COVID-19. This rearrangement joins TRBV28 to TRBJ1-2; a possible D gene is TRBD1 (5 bases). This chain's CDR3 is CASRAGGNYGYTF. Written as DNA, the CDR3 is TGTGCCAGCAGGGCGGGGGGGAACTATGGCTACACCTTC.